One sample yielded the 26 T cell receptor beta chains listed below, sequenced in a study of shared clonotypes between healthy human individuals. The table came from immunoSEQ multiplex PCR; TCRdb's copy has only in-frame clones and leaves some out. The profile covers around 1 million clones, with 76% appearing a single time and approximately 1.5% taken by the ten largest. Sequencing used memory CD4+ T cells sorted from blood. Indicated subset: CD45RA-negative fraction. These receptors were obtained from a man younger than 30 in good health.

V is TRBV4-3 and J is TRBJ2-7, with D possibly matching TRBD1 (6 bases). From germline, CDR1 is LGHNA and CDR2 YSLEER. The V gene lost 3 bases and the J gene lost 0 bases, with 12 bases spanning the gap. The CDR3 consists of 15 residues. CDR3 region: CASSQDSLPSYEQYF. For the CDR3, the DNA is TGCGCCAGCAGCCAGGACAGCCTTCCCTCCTACGAGCAGTACTTC.

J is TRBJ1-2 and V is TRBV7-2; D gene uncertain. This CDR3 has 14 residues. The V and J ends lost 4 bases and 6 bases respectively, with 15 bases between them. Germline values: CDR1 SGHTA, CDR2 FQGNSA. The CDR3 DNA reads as TGTGCCAGCAGCTCCCGAATGGGGTCAAATGGCTACACCTTC. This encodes CASSSRMGSNGYTF.

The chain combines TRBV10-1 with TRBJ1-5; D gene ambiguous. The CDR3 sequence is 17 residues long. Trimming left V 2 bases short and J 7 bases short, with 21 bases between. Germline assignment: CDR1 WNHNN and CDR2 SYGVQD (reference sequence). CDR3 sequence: CASSEPARHSKGQPQHF. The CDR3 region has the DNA TGCGCCAGCAGTGAGCCGGCGCGCCACTCGAAAGGGCAGCCCCAGCATTTT.

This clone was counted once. The CDR3 loop is CASSWASKGYTF. The DNA of the CDR3 is TGTGCCAGCAGCTGGGCGAGTAAGGGCTACACCTTC. J is TRBJ1-2 and V is TRBV7-9; D is unclear. The CDR3 is 12 amino acids. Trimming removed 4 bases at V and 8 bases at J, with 11 bases between. Germline V gene lookup returns CDR1 SEHNR and CDR2 FQNEAQ (reference sequence).

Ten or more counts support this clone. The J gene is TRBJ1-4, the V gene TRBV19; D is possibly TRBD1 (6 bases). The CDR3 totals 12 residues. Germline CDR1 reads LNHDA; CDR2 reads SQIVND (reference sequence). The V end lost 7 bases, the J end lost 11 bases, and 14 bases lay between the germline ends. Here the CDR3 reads CASTSTGRKLFF. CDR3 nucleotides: TGTGCCAGTACCTCAACAGGGCGGAAACTGTTTTTT.

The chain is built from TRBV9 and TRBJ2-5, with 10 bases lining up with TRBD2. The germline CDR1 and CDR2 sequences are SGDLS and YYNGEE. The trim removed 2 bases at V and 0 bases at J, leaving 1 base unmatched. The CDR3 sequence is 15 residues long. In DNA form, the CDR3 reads TGTGCCAGCAGCGTTAGCGGGAGGTACCAAGAGACCCAGTACTTC. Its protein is CASSVSGRYQETQYF.

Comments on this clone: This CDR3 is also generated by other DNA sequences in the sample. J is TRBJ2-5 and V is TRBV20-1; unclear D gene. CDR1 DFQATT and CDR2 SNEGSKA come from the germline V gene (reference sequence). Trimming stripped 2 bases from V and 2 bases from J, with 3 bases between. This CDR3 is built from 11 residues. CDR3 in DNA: TGCAGTGCTAGACCTCAAGAGACCCAGTACTTC. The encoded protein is CSARPQETQYF.

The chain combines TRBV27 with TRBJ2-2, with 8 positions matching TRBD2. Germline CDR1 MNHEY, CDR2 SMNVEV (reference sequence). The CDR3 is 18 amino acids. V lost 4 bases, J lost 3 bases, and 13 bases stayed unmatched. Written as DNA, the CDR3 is TGTGCCAGCAGTTCCCGGTTGGGGGTAGCGGGACACACCGGGGAGCTGTTTTTT. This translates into CASSSRLGVAGHTGELFF.

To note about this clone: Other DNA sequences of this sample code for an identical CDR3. CDR3 region: CASRGQANQPQHF. DNA of the CDR3: TGTGCCAGCAGAGGACAGGCAAATCAGCCCCAGCATTTT. This chain joins TRBV6-6 and TRBJ1-5, with 7 bases aligning to TRBD1. The CDR3 is 13 amino acids. In germline, CDR1 is MNHNY, CDR2 SVGAGI (reference sequence). V trimming: 6 bases; J trimming: 4 bases; junction bases outside the gene matches: 3.

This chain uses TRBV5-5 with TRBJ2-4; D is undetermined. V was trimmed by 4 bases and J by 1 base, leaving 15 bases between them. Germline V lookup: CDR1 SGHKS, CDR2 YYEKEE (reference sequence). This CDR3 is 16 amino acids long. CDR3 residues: CASSNPLSSAKNIQYF. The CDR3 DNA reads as TGTGCCAGCAGCAATCCTCTCAGTTCGGCCAAAAACATTCAGTACTTC.

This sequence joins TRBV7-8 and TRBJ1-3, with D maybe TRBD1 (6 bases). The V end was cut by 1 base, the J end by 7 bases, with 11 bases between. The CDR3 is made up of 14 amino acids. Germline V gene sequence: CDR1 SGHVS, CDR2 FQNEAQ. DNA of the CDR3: TGTGCCAGCAGCTTAGGGGGGGCGACGAACACCATATATTTT. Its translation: CASSLGGATNTIYF.

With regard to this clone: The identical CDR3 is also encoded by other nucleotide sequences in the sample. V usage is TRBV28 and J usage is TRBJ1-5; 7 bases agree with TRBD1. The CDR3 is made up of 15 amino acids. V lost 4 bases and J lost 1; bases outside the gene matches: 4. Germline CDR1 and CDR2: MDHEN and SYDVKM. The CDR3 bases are TGTGCCAGCAGTTCGACAGGGATCAGCAATCAGCCCCAGCATTTT. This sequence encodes CASSSTGISNQPQHF.

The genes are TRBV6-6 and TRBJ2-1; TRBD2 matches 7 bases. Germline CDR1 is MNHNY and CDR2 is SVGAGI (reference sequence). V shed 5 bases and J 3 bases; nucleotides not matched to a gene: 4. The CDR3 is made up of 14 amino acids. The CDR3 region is CASSGTTNYNEQFF. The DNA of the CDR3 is TGTGCCAGCAGTGGGACTACCAACTACAATGAGCAGTTCTTC.

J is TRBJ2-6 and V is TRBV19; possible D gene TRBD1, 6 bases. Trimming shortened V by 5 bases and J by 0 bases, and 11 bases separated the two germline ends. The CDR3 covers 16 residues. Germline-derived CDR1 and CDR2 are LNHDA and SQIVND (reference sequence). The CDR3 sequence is CASSGQQHSGANVLTF. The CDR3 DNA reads TGTGCCAGTAGTGGACAGCAACACTCTGGGGCCAACGTCCTGACTTTC.

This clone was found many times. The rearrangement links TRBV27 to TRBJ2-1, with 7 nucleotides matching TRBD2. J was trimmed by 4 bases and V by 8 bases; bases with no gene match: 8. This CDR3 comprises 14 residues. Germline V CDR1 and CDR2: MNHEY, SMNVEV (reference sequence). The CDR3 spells CASGPGLLYNEQFF. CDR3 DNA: TGTGCCAGCGGTCCGGGACTACTGTACAATGAGCAGTTCTTC.

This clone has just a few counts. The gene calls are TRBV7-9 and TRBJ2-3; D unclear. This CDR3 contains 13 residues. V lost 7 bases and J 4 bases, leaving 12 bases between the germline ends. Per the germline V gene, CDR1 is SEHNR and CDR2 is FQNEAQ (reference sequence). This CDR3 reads CASNPLGSDTQYF. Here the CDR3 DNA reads TGTGCCAGCAATCCGCTGGGGTCAGATACGCAGTATTTT.

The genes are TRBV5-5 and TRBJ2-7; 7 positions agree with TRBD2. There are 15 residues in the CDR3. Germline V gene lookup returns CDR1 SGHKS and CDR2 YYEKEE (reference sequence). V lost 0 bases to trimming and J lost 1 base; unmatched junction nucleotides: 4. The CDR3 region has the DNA TGTGCCAGCAGCTTGGTGGACGGGGGGTCCTACGAGCAGTACTTC. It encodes CASSLVDGGSYEQYF.

Here the CDR3 reads CSASGIYEQYF. The CDR3, as DNA: TGCAGTGCTAGCGGGATCTACGAGCAGTACTTC. V and J are TRBV20-1 and TRBJ2-7, with D maybe TRBD2 (5 bases). Germline V gives CDR1 DFQATT, CDR2 SNEGSKA (reference sequence). V shed 3 bases and J shed 3 bases, with 6 bases lying between them. CDR3 length: 11 residues.

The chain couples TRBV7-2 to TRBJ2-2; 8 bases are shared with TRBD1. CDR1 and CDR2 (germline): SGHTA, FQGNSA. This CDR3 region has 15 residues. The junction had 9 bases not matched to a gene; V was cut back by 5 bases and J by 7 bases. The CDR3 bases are TGTGCCAGCAGCGCCCGACAGGGGACGGGCGGGGAGCTGTTTTTT. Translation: CASSARQGTGGELFF.

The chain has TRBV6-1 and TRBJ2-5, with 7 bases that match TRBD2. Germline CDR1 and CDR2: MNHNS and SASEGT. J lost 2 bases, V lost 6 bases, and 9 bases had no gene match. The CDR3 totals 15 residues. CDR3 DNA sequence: TGTGCCAGCAGGAGAGCGGGGACCTATCAAGAGACCCAGTACTTC. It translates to CASRRAGTYQETQYF.

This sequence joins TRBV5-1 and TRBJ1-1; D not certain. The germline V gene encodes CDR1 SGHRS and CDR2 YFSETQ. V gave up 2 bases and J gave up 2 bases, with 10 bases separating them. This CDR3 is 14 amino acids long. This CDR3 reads CASSFRTGNTEAFF. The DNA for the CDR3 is TGCGCCAGCAGCTTCCGGACGGGAAACACTGAAGCTTTCTTT.

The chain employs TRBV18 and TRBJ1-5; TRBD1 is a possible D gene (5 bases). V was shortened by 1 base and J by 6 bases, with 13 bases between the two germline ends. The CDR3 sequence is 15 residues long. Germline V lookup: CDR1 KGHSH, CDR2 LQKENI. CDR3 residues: CASSPRGDSGQPQHF. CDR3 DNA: TGTGCCAGCTCACCACGGGGGGACTCCGGTCAGCCCCAGCATTTT.

The DNA of the CDR3 is TGTGCCAGCAGCTTGGCAGCATCGAGAGCTAGCGGGGGCGAGCAGTACTTC. This codes for CASSLAASRASGGEQYF. The chain couples TRBV7-6 to TRBJ2-7; 10 bases fit TRBD2. CDR3 size: 17 residues. Germline CDR1 reads SGHVS; CDR2 reads FNYEAQ. Trimming at V came to 3 bases and at J to 6 bases, leaving 14 bases not matched to a gene.

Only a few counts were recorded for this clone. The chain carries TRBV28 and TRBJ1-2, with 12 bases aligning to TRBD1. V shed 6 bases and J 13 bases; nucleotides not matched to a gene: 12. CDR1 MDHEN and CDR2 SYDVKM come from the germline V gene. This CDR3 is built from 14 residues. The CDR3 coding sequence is TGTGCCAGCAGCACCGGGACAGGGGGCCTCCGAGTCACCTTC. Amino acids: CASSTGTGGLRVTF.

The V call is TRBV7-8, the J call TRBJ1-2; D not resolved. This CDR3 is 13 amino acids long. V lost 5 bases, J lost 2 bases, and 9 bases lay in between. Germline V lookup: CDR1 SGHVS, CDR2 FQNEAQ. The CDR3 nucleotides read TGTGCCAGCAGCCAGCAGATGAACTATGGCTACACCTTC. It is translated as CASSQQMNYGYTF.

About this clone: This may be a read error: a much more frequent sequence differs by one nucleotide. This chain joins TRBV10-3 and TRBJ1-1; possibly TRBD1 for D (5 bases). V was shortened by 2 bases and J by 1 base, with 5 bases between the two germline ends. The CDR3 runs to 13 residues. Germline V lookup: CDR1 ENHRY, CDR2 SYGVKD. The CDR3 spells CAISERGNTEAFF. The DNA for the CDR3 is TGTGCCATCAGTGAGAGGGGGAACACTGAAGCTTTCTTT.